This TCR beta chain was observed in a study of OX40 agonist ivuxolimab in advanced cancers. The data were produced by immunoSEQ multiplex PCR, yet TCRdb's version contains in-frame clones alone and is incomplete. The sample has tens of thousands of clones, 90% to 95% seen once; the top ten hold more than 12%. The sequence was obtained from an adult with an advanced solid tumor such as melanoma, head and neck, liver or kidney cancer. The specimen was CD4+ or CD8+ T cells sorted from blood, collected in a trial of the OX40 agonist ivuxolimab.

CDR3 in amino acids: CASSSLLAGESEEQYF. The CDR3 DNA sequence: TGTGCCAGCAGTTCTTTACTAGCGGGAGAATCGGAGGAGCAGTACTTC. The chain carries TRBV2 and TRBJ2-7; 11 positions match TRBD2. The CDR3 consists of 16 residues. V shed 5 bases, J shed 7 bases, and the junction held 13 bases outside the gene matches. Germline assignment: CDR1 SNHLY and CDR2 FYNNEI.